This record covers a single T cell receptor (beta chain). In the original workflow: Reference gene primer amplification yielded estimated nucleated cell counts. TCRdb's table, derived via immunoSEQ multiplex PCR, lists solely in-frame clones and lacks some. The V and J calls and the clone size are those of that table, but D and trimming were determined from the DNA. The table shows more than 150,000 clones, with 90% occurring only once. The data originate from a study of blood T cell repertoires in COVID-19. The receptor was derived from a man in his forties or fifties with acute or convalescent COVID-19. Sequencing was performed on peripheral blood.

CDR3 nucleotide sequence: TGTGCCAGTAGTGGACTAGCGGGAGGCTACGAGCAGTACTTC. This codes for CASSGLAGGYEQYF. This sequence joins TRBV19 and TRBJ2-7, with 14 bases aligning to TRBD2. Germline lookup yields CDR1 LNHDA and CDR2 SQIVND (reference sequence). CDR3 length: 14 residues. V trimming: 5 bases; J trimming: 3 bases; junction bases outside the gene matches: 0.